The 20 T cell receptor beta chains presented below share a single source sample, sequenced in a study of blood T cells in healthy people across ages. A sample-barcoded 5' primer and a J-beta primer mix were used in a second PCR of about 6 to 11 cycles. TCRdb processed the 5' RACE reads anew with MiXCR; each CDR3 protein has one entry. This sample has around 900,000 distinct CDR3 sequences, with around 54% found just once. The sequenced material came from blood. The receptors originated from a woman in her sixties or seventies in good health.

The chain couples TRBV20-1 to TRBJ2-7; 8 nucleotides agree with TRBD2. From germline, CDR1 is DFQATT and CDR2 SNEGSKA (reference sequence). Trimming took 6 bases from V and 2 from J; bases not matched to a gene: 3. This CDR3 spans 12 amino acids. The CDR3 here is CSAEREPYEQYF. CDR3 DNA: TGCAGTGCCGAGCGGGAGCCCTACGAGCAGTACTTC.

The V gene is TRBV2, the J gene TRBJ2-7; maybe TRBD1 (6 bases). The length of the CDR3 is 12 residues. V shed 8 bases and J shed 7 bases, with 15 bases lying between them. The germline gives CDR1 SNHLY, CDR2 FYNNEI. The chain's CDR3 is CASAGQFMEQYF. The DNA of the CDR3 is TGTGCCAGCGCCGGACAGTTCATGGAGCAGTACTTC.

The rearrangement links TRBV12-3 or TRBV12-4 to TRBJ1-2, with 8 bases matching TRBD1. The J segment lost 7 bases and the V segment lost 7 bases, leaving 11 bases of the junction unmatched. The CDR3 contains 14 residues. In nucleotides, the CDR3 is TGTGCCAGCATGCGACAGGGGCTCTTTGGTGGCTACACCTTC. Translated: CASMRQGLFGGYTF.

This clonotype was recorded a few times. The chain links TRBV12-3 or TRBV12-4 to TRBJ2-3; D possibly corresponds to TRBD2 (6 bases). Trimming left V 11 bases short and J 0 bases short, with 12 bases between. The length of the CDR3 is 13 residues. DNA of the CDR3: TGTGCCGGGGGGTCTGCTAGCACAGATACGCAGTATTTT. Encoded protein: CAGGSASTDTQYF.

The chain links TRBV30 to TRBJ2-1; D gene uncertain. Germline V gives CDR1 GTSNPN, CDR2 SVGIG (reference sequence). The V end lost 4 bases, the J end lost 2 bases, and 6 bases lay between the germline ends. The CDR3 is 12 residues long. The CDR3 is CAWNTAYNEQFF. CDR3 nucleotide sequence: TGTGCCTGGAACACCGCCTACAATGAGCAGTTCTTC.

This clonotype was observed a handful of times. V is TRBV4-2 and J is TRBJ2-7; 7 positions agree with TRBD2. The CDR3 sequence is 17 residues long. Germline loops: CDR1 LGHNA, CDR2 YNFKEQ. Germline trimming cut 0 bases from V and 2 bases from J; bases unmatched to any gene: 10. The CDR3 spells CASSQELLSGDTYEQYF. The CDR3 nucleotides are TGTGCCAGCAGCCAAGAGCTTCTAAGCGGGGATACCTACGAGCAGTACTTC.

The gene calls are TRBV24-1 and TRBJ2-2, with D possibly being TRBD1 or TRBD2 (7 bases each). Deletions cut 3 bases from V and 6 bases from J, with 16 bases between. The CDR3 covers 16 residues. The germline V gene encodes CDR1 KGHDR and CDR2 SFDVKD. CDR3 residues: CATSDTTTGRAGELFF. DNA for the CDR3: TGTGCCACCAGTGATACTACGACAGGGAGGGCCGGGGAGCTGTTTTTT.

In regard to this clonotype: An end of the junction does not agree with germline; a read error may underlie this. The chain recombines TRBV20-1 with TRBJ2-7; 10 nucleotides line up with TRBD2. This CDR3 is built from 16 residues. Looked up from germline, CDR1 is DFQATT and CDR2 is SNEGSKA (reference sequence). CDR3 nucleotide sequence: TGCAGTGCAGTTCCGACTAGCGGGTTACTCTCCTACGATCAGTACTTC. It codes for CSAVPTSGLLSYDQYF.

The V call is TRBV7-2, the J call TRBJ2-5, with 10 bases identical to TRBD2. Judging by the DNA end, TRBJ2-7 fits better; the J call may be wrong. From germline, CDR1 is SGHTA and CDR2 FQGNSA. The CDR3 runs to 17 residues. The CDR3: CASSLVRASGSSAEQYF. Here the CDR3 DNA reads TGTGCCAGCAGCTTAGTTCGGGCTAGCGGGAGTAGTGCCGAGCAGTACTTC.

The chain joins TRBV18 to TRBJ1-5; no firm D call. The CDR3 spans 13 residues. Per germline, CDR1 KGHSH and CDR2 LQKENI. V lost 7 bases, J lost 2 bases, and 9 bases lay in between. The chain's CDR3 is CASLQGRNQPQHF. CDR3 DNA sequence: TGTGCCAGCTTACAAGGTCGCAATCAGCCCCAGCATTTT.

CDR3 DNA: TGCAGTGCATCATCCGGCGATAGCGGGGGGGGAACAGATACGCAGTATTTT. This codes for CSASSGDSGGGTDTQYF. This sequence joins TRBV20-1 and TRBJ2-3, with 11 positions matching TRBD2. Germline assignment: CDR1 DFQATT and CDR2 SNEGSKA (reference sequence). V dropped 6 bases and J dropped 3; count of bases not matched to a gene: 14. The CDR3 spans 17 residues.

This clonotype was seen a handful of times. The V gene is TRBV20-1, the J gene TRBJ2-7; possibly TRBD2 for D (6 bases). V gave up 6 bases and J gave up 0 bases, with 15 bases separating them. Germline assignment: CDR1 DFQATT and CDR2 SNEGSKA (reference sequence). The length of the CDR3 is 14 residues. The CDR3 loop reads CSAPVGGPSYEQYF. The CDR3 region has the DNA TGCAGTGCCCCCGTCGGGGGACCCTCCTACGAGCAGTACTTC.

The V and J genes are TRBV2 and TRBJ2-3; 8 bases fit TRBD1. This CDR3 region has 14 residues. Germline V CDR1 and CDR2: SNHLY, FYNNEI. With V trimmed by 3 bases and J by 1 base, 0 bases remained unmatched. CDR3 bases: TGTGCCAGCAGTGAGGACAGGGGCACAGATACGCAGTATTTT. Translation: CASSEDRGTDTQYF.

The rearrangement links TRBV20-1 to TRBJ1-4, with D unresolved. This CDR3 is built from 13 residues. Trimming left V 6 bases short and J 8 bases short, with 16 bases between. Germline-derived CDR1 and CDR2 are DFQATT and SNEGSKA (reference sequence). The CDR3 loop reads CSAPGGTREKLFF. CDR3 in DNA: TGCAGTGCACCGGGAGGTACTAGGGAAAAACTGTTTTTT.

V usage is TRBV7-9 and J usage is TRBJ2-3; tentative D call: TRBD2 (6 bases). CDR1 and CDR2 (germline): SEHNR, FQNEAQ (reference sequence). V dropped 5 bases and J dropped 6 bases, with 27 bases sitting between them. The CDR3 sequence is 18 residues long. CDR3 residues: CASSPSGWLAAPGDTQYF. In DNA, the CDR3 is TGTGCCAGCAGCCCCTCGGGGTGGTTAGCGGCCCCTGGGGATACGCAGTATTTT.

This clonotype came up a few times. In DNA form, the CDR3 reads TGTGCCAGTTATACTAGCGGGAGTGTCTACGAGCAGTACTTC. The encoded protein is CASYTSGSVYEQYF. The rearrangement joins TRBV6-2 or TRBV6-3 to TRBJ2-7; 11 bases are shared with TRBD2. CDR3 size: 14 residues. Germline assignment: CDR1 MNHEY and CDR2 SVGEGT. After removal of 9 bases from V and 3 bases from J, the junction contained 7 bases not matched to a gene.

The chain recombines TRBV4-3 with TRBJ1-2, with D perhaps matching TRBD1 (6 bases). The CDR3 totals 16 residues. Germline V gene lookup returns CDR1 LGHNA and CDR2 YSLEER. The V end was cut by 2 bases, the J end by 2 bases, with 15 bases between. The CDR3: CASSQNLGTQNYGYTF. CDR3 DNA: TGCGCCAGCAGCCAAAACCTCGGGACACAAAACTATGGCTACACCTTC.

V gene TRBV4-1 combines with J gene TRBJ2-2; 9 bases align to TRBD2. V shed 0 bases, J shed 3 bases, and the junction held 11 bases outside the gene matches. CDR3 length: 19 amino acids. CDR1 MGHRA and CDR2 YSYEKL come from the germline V gene. CDR3 coding DNA: TGCGCCAGCAGCCAAGATGGACCTGGCGGGAGGGTTTACACCGGGGAGCTGTTTTTT. Translating it yields CASSQDGPGGRVYTGELFF.

Points on this clonotype: A single base separates this from a much larger clone, so it may be a read error. The V gene is TRBV6-6, the J gene TRBJ1-2; D is unresolved. There are 11 residues in the CDR3. Trimming left V 4 bases short and J 5 bases short, with 5 bases between. CDR1 MNHNY and CDR2 SVGAGI come from the germline V gene (reference sequence). The CDR3 DNA follows: TGTGCCAGCAGTTTAAAGTATGGCTACACCTTC. Translated, it gives CASSLKYGYTF.

This clonotype was recorded only once. The chain employs TRBV27 and TRBJ2-7, with 9 bases that match TRBD2. Trimming removed 6 bases from V and 3 bases from J; junction bases left unmatched: 15. Germline V CDR1 and CDR2: MNHEY, SMNVEV (reference sequence). This CDR3 comprises 17 residues. CDR3 region: CASSLVVVREGVYEQYF. The CDR3 nucleotides read TGTGCCAGCAGCTTAGTGGTCGTGCGGGAGGGAGTCTACGAGCAGTACTTC.